One and the same sample provided the 4 T cell receptor beta chains below, sequenced in a study of shared clonotypes between healthy human individuals. TCRdb's copy holds only in-frame clones and misses some; the assay was immunoSEQ multiplex PCR. This sample yields approximately 460,000 clones, of which roughly 80% are seen a single time; around 12% belongs to the top ten. Input material: PBMCs. These receptors all come from a woman aged 40 to 49 in good health. Some clones in this sample may be carry-over from other donors' samples.

This clone appeared many times. This CDR3 is also generated by other DNA sequences in the sample. The V call is TRBV28, the J call TRBJ1-5; D is undetermined. This CDR3 has 12 amino acids. Germline V lookup: CDR1 MDHEN, CDR2 SYDVKM. Trimming left V 8 bases short and J 3 bases short, with 8 bases between. CDR3 amino acids: CASVVDNQPQHF. The CDR3 region has the DNA TGTGCCAGCGTCGTCGACAATCAGCCCCAGCATTTT.

CDR3 residues: CASRGWAYNSPLHF. The CDR3 region has the DNA TGCGCCAGCCGGGGTTGGGCCTATAATTCACCCCTCCACTTT. The chain employs TRBV5-1 and TRBJ1-6; D gene uncertain. Germline CDR1 is SGHRS and CDR2 is YFSETQ. V gave up 7 bases and J gave up 2 bases, with 10 bases separating them. The CDR3 sequence is 14 residues long.

This clone was counted only a few times. The chain has TRBV20-1 and TRBJ2-7; D gene ambiguous. Trimming shortened V by 3 bases and J by 4 bases, and 7 bases separated the two germline ends. The CDR3 is 11 amino acids. Germline CDR1 DFQATT, CDR2 SNEGSKA (reference sequence). CDR3: CSASHRYEQYF. Written as DNA, the CDR3 is TGCAGTGCTAGTCACCGGTACGAGCAGTACTTC.

Turning to this clone: Just one base apart from a much larger clone, this may be a read error. The gene calls are TRBV19 and TRBJ2-1; 10 bases match TRBD2. V shed 5 bases, J shed 7 bases, and the junction held 14 bases outside the gene matches. Germline V gene sequence: CDR1 LNHDA, CDR2 SQIVND (reference sequence). This CDR3 is 17 amino acids long. The CDR3 spells CASSEVPSGSVANEQFF. CDR3 bases: TGTGCCAGTAGTGAAGTTCCTAGCGGGAGCGTTGCGAATGAGCAGTTCTTC.